This T cell receptor (beta chain) was recorded in a study of cytomegalovirus exposure and HLA in healthy donors. V was cut by 0 bases and J by 6 bases, with 10 bases left in between. This CDR3 contains 14 residues. Germline values: CDR1 SGHNT, CDR2 YYREEE (reference sequence). The PCR was carried out with 60 Vbeta primers and 13 Jbeta primers. Method: immunoSEQ multiplex PCR; TCRdb's copy keeps in-frame clones and lacks some. The sample lists over 150,000 clones, about four fifths occurring once. This chain links TRBV5-4 with TRBJ2-1, with D perhaps TRBD2 (5 bases). Sequences were obtained from PBMCs. The clonotype originates from a woman between 45 and 60 years old in good health and CMV-seronegative. CDR3 in DNA: TGTGCCAGCAGCTTGGATCCTAGCCCCAATGAGCAGTTCTTC. Encoded protein: CASSLDPSPNEQFF.